The 9 T cell receptor beta chains below were found in one sample sequenced in a study of blood T cell repertoires in COVID-19. Only in-frame clones appear in the TCRdb table, and some are missing; sequencing was by immunoSEQ multiplex PCR. In the table there are 300,000 to 400,000 clones, 88% of which are singletons. The sample consisted of PBMCs or T cells enriched from blood (not recorded which). These receptors all stem from a woman between 25 and 40 years old with acute COVID-19.

A single count supports this clone. The J gene is TRBJ2-1, the V gene TRBV24-1, with 9 bases aligning to TRBD1. The length of the CDR3 is 13 residues. The J segment lost 10 bases and the V segment lost 4 bases, leaving 4 bases of the junction unmatched. CDR1 is KGHDR, CDR2 SFDVKD, per germline. CDR3 DNA: TGTGCCACCAGTGAGCCTACAGGGGGCGAGCAGTTCTTC. It specifies CATSEPTGGEQFF.

The rearrangement links TRBV5-6 to TRBJ2-2; D might be TRBD1 (6 bases). The CDR3 has 18 residues. Germline lookup yields CDR1 SGHDT and CDR2 YYEEEE. V was pared by 4 bases and J by 0 bases, with 19 bases between. The chain's CDR3 is CASSPEGEAVANTGELFF. Written as DNA, the CDR3 is TGTGCCAGCAGCCCCGAGGGGGAAGCCGTCGCGAACACCGGGGAGCTGTTTTTT.

This clone was detected once. V and J are TRBV4-3 and TRBJ1-6; the match to TRBD1 covers 12 bases. The ends lost 4 bases at V and 7 bases at J; junction bases unmatched: 2. CDR3 length: 15 residues. Germline V gene sequence: CDR1 LGHNA, CDR2 YSLEER. The CDR3 DNA is TGCGCCAGCAGCCGGGACAGGGGGCCGAATTCACCCCTCCACTTT. Translated, it gives CASSRDRGPNSPLHF.

This clone was recorded a few times. The V and J genes are TRBV6-5 and TRBJ1-2; 8 nucleotides agree with TRBD1. V trimming: 6 bases; J trimming: 8 bases; junction bases outside the gene matches: 5. Germline V lookup: CDR1 MNHEY, CDR2 SVGAGI. The CDR3 is 12 amino acids. The CDR3 protein is CASSGDRGGYTF. CDR3 coding DNA: TGTGCCAGCAGCGGAGACAGGGGCGGCTACACCTTC.

V gene TRBV5-5 combines with J gene TRBJ1-6, with D possibly matching TRBD1 (6 bases). CDR1 and CDR2 from the germline V gene are SGHKS and YYEKEE (reference sequence). V was cut by 0 bases and J by 3 bases, with 16 bases left in between. The CDR3 has 18 residues. CDR3 sequence reads: CASSLVGAGRGYNSPLHF. CDR3 DNA sequence: TGTGCCAGCAGCTTGGTAGGTGCCGGCAGGGGCTATAATTCACCCCTCCACTTT.

The chain is built from TRBV7-6 and TRBJ1-1; 10 nucleotides align to TRBD1. Germline trimming cut 3 bases from V and 0 bases from J; bases unmatched to any gene: 1. Germline CDR1 SGHVS, CDR2 FNYEAQ. This CDR3 is 15 amino acids long. Here the CDR3 DNA reads TGTGCCAGCAGCTTGGGGACAGGGGTGAACACTGAAGCTTTCTTT. This gives the protein CASSLGTGVNTEAFF.

The chain has TRBV5-1 and TRBJ2-7; 7 bases agree with TRBD1. Germline V gene sequence: CDR1 SGHRS, CDR2 YFSETQ. This CDR3 is built from 15 residues. V lost 4 bases, J lost 2 bases, and 9 bases stayed unmatched. The CDR3 is CASSPATGSPYEQYF. The CDR3 DNA follows: TGCGCCAGCAGCCCGGCGACAGGGTCCCCCTACGAGCAGTACTTC. Full variable domain (rest looked up from reference TRBV5-1 and TRBJ2-7): KAGVTQTPRYLIKTRGQQVTLSCSPISGHRSVSWYQQTPGQGLQFLFEYFSETQRNKGNFPGRFSGRQFSNSRSEMNVSTLELGDSALYLCASSPATGSPYEQYFGPGTRLTVT.

This chain links TRBV5-3 with TRBJ2-3; no clear D. TRBV5-3 is classed as an ORF, of uncertain function. This CDR3 spans 15 amino acids. Deletions cut 1 base from V and 3 bases from J, with 12 bases between. CDR3 DNA sequence: TGTGCCAGAAGCTTGAAAGAGACGAGGACAGATACGCAGTATTTT. Translation gives CARSLKETRTDTQYF.

The V call is TRBV5-1, the J call TRBJ2-1; weak D call: TRBD1 (6 bases). V was pared by 4 bases and J by 7 bases, with 9 bases between. Looked up from germline, CDR1 is SGHRS and CDR2 is YFSETQ. This CDR3 has 12 residues. DNA of the CDR3: TGCGCCAGCAGCCCCCAGGGGAATGAGCAGTTCTTC. Protein: CASSPQGNEQFF.